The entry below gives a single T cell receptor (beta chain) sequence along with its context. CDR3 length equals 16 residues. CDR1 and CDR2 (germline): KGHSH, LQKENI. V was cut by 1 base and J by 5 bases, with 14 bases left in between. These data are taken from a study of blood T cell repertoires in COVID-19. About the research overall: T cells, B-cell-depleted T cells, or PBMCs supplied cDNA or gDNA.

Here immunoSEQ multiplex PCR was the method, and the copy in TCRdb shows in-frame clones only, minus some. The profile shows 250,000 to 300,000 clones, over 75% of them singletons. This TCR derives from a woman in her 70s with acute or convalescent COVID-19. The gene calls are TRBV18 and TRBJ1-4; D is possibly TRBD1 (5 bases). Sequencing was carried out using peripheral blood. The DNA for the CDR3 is TGTGCCAGCTCACCACTGTTAACAGGCCTGAATGAAAAACTGTTTTTT. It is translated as CASSPLLTGLNEKLFF.